This T cell receptor (beta chain) was documented in a study of blood T cell repertoires in COVID-19 (dated by TCRdb to the early 2020s). A note on the overall study: Samples from collaborators originated in the United States, Italy and Spain and spanned both the acute and convalescent phases of COVID-19. The material from the prospective study consisted of cDNA or gDNA derived from T cells, B-cell-depleted T cells, or PBMCs. The dataset comprised deeply sampled blood TCRbeta repertoires from subjects exposed to, actively infected with, or recovered from COVID-19. The repertoires were released in a freely available public database intended as a resource for research on the immune response to SARS-CoV-2. The samples were drawn from the first 160 participants of the ongoing ImmuneRACE study and from under 1,500 subjects provided by 6 global collaborators. Nearly every sample came with metadata listing a de-identified subject ID, COVID-19 status, age in years and sex. Where available, HLA class I and class II types were taken from metadata supplied by the sample provider and were not determined by assay-based typing. Overall results and qualifications from the work: Clinical and demographic metadata were provided uncurated, with the amount varying by source and participant.

Including cysteine and phenylalanine, the CDR3 has 14 amino acids. Of all the DNA, just the CDR3 is kept, 42 bases in frame from base 1. Sequences SQVTM (CDR1) and ANQGSEA (CDR2) are obtained from the germline V gene. Compared with germline, V lacks 4 bases and J lacks 0 bases; bases without a gene match: 3. Enrolling through a virtual design, the prospective study's participants ranged in age from about 18 to 100 years and lived across around 25 United States geographic areas. To assign participants to cohorts, the prospective study relied on clinical history that participants themselves reported in a screening survey and a study questionnaire. Exposed participants had been in contact with someone with a PCR-confirmed or clinician-diagnosed COVID-19 case within 2 weeks of study entry. In the prospective study, whole blood, serum and a nasopharyngeal or oropharyngeal swab were collected from each participant by mobile phlebotomists. Participants in the prospective study had the option to provide additional blood draws and questionnaires over a roughly 2-month period. Blood samples from the prospective study were shipped frozen or at room temperature prior to DNA extraction.

The immunoSEQ Assay, a bias-controlled multiplex PCR, was used to amplify TCRbeta CDR3 regions from genomic DNA. From the authors' description of their analysis: Within the assay, amplification of reference gene primers was used to estimate how many nucleated cells each sample contained. Sequence reads were collapsed and filtered to measure the absolute abundance of every unique TCRbeta CDR3 rearrangement. Productive Simpson clonality was computed per sample as the square root of Simpson's diversity index over productive rearrangements. As stored in TCRdb, this immuneACCESS dataset retains in-frame rearrangements with V and J assigned. A fraction of the clones does not appear; measured against another copy, unresolved V genes explain less than half of the discrepancy, and the remainder lacks a known reason. V and J calls plus clone size are reproduced from that table; the DNA served to infer D and trimming. The sample yields 360,000 or so clones; roughly 90% were counted once. The ten largest make up just over 1% of the sample.

About this clone: No cognate antigen has been identified for it. One base away there is no much larger clone; base qualities are not given.

The V and J segments used are TRBV29-1 and TRBJ2-3; the junction holds 8 bases that match TRBD2. Sequenced input: PBMCs or T cells enriched from blood (not recorded which). This clonotype was sampled from a woman aged 30 to 39 who had been exposed to COVID-19. The CDR3 protein sequence reads: CSVGSSGSTDTQYF. The DNA is as follows: TGCAGCGTTGGGTCTAGCGGGAGCACAGATACGCAGTATTTT.